The source of this T cell receptor (beta chain) is a study of CD8+ T cells in alopecia areata listed by TCRdb under 2018. The study in broad terms: The treated patients, all with moderate-to-severe alopecia areata, were enrolled in an open-label pilot trial of oral tofacitinib given at 5 to 10 mg twice daily. Tofacitinib was given for 6 to 18 months, followed by 6 months of follow-up off drug to assess delayed response and recurrence. Disease severity in treated patients was measured with the SALT score, which quantifies the percentage of affected scalp surface area. In both human patients and the C3H/HeJ mouse model, the study applied high-throughput TCRbeta sequencing to look at T cell clonal expansion in alopecia areata. Scalp tissue and sorted CD4+ and CD8+ peripheral blood T cells from patchy and totalis/universalis alopecia areata patients and from healthy controls were covered by human TCRbeta sequencing. Biopsies were taken from tofacitinib-treated patients at baseline and again at 4 and 24 weeks into treatment, and several of those patients also had a later scalp biopsy. Clonality in the scalp was compared among normal scalp (n=4), patchy alopecia areata scalp (n=8), and alopecia totalis/universalis scalp (n=8). RNA was obtained with the PAXgene miRNA kit for fixed scalp, the miRNeasy kit for PBMCs, and the RNeasy kit for mouse skin. immunoSEQ multiplex PCR using 35 Vbeta forward primers and 13 Jbeta reverse primers was used to amplify TCRbeta CDR3 regions. On the study overall, not on this receptor specifically: Higher clonality and more expanded CD8+ clones were observed in lesional scalp than in normal scalp, particularly in alopecia totalis/universalis, a finding suggestive of antigenic drive. Tofacitinib significantly lowered scalp clonality and the number of expanded CD8+ clones among the top 100 scalp clones. Shared TCR sequences between patients were less evident than in mice, which may be partly attributable to HLA diversity in the patient population. Scalp TCR repertoire analysis is complicated because resident alphabeta T cells in normal human skin are also sequenced, whereas mouse skin is dominated by gammadelta T cells. During tofacitinib treatment, many expanded lesional clones stuck around in both scalp and blood, and this persistence may partly explain why relapse happens after treatment is stopped. Because the treated cohort was small and included a single nonresponder, larger studies are needed to assess links between baseline CD8+ expansion and response.

Sample time point, as interpreted from the label and publication: around 28 days on oral tofacitinib. The treatment or condition label corresponds to: oral pan-JAK inhibitor, 5-10 mg twice daily. Lesional scalp punch biopsies and peripheral blood were collected from alopecia areata patients. After PBMCs were isolated by density centrifugation and stained for CD3, CD4 and CD8, a FACSAria was used to sort CD4+ and CD8+ T cells. Library method: the immunoSEQ multiplex PCR assay. To provide template for TCR sequencing, every sample had RNA extracted and reverse transcribed into cDNA. First-strand cDNA was synthesized with SuperScript III using a 2:1 mix of oligo-dT and random hexamers. Amplification bias was assessed with a synthetic immune receptor repertoire, and residual bias was removed computationally. In the paper's pipeline: Raw reads were preprocessed to remove errors, and CDR3 was defined by IMGT conventions from the conserved cysteine to phenylalanine. Clonality was computed by normalizing Shannon entropy by log2 of the number of productive unique TCRs and subtracting the result from 1. Scalp TCRbeta sequences were cross-referenced with sorted blood CD4 and CD8 repertoires so that the CD4 or CD8 identity of scalp clones could be inferred. In TCRdb, the immuneACCESS table is reduced to in-frame sequences with V and J assigned. These tables do not hold every clone; where another copy was compared, an unresolved V gene accounts for under half, and the others remain unexplained. The V and J calls and clone size come from that table; D and trimming were worked out from the DNA. This sample holds roughly 150,000 clones; around 50% were observed only once. Approximately 15% of the sample comes from the top ten.

Measured from the cysteine to the phenylalanine, the CDR3 is 13 residues long. Only the CDR3 region is kept as DNA, spanning 39 bases read in frame from base 1. The trim is 0 bases for V and 9 bases for J, with a gap of 9 bases between the germline ends. Reading the germline V gene gives CDR1 KGHSH and CDR2 LQKENI. Comments on this clone: Its binding antigen is unknown. Nothing much larger sits one base from this clone, and base qualities are not available.

The sequence links TRBV18 to TRBJ2-4; too little of a D gene remains to name it. The source material was CD8+ T cells sorted from blood, sampled at week 4, from a patient treated with tofacitinib. This clonotype was sampled from a human donor with alopecia areata. The DNA is TGTGCCAGCTCACCACCGAGTCGGGTCATTCAGTACTTC. Translated, it reads CASSPPSRVIQYF.